These 10 T cell receptor beta chains share one sample of origin, sequenced in a study of tumor-infiltrating lymphocytes in primary liver carcinoma. Germline DNA was also extracted, and blood RNA derived from unsorted whole blood. TCR beta cDNA came from roughly 550 ng total RNA, primed with a constant-region primer. Sequencing libraries for TCR beta derived from three nested multiplex PCR rounds that used slightly modified ARM-PCR. The first two PCR rounds used TRBV1-TRBV30 forward primers with a C-beta reverse primer, 9 to 10 cycles each. TCRdb analysed the multiplex PCR reads with MiXCR anew, one entry per CDR3 protein. The sample has around 330,000 distinct CDR3 sequences, around three fifths seen once. Sequences were obtained from peripheral blood. The receptors come from a man aged 40-49 years with primary liver carcinoma and hepatitis B virus infection.

This clonotype was seen only a few times. J is TRBJ2-1 and V is TRBV12-3 or TRBV12-4; 12 bases are shared with TRBD2. V was clipped by 3 bases and J by 8 bases; unmatched bases: 2. This CDR3 comprises 14 residues. The DNA of the CDR3 is TGTGCCAGCAGTTTGACTAGCGGGAGCGATGAGCAGTTCTTC. The encoded protein is CASSLTSGSDEQFF.

This clonotype was counted ten times or more. The chain is built from TRBV6-2 or TRBV6-3 and TRBJ2-4; 9 nucleotides match TRBD1. Unmatched junction bases numbered 8, after V lost 5 bases and J lost 6 bases. This CDR3 contains 15 residues. Per the germline V gene, CDR1 is MNHEY and CDR2 is SVGEGT. CDR3 protein: CASSPTGTGINIQYF. The CDR3 DNA sequence: TGTGCCAGCAGTCCGACCGGGACAGGGATAAACATTCAGTACTTC.

With regard to this clonotype: The DNA is omitted, as the CDR3 cannot be located on it reliably, and the CDR3 follows TCRdb's listing. The chain links TRBV21-1 to TRBJ1-6. TRBV21-1 is deemed a pseudogene. With termini counted, the CDR3 has 14 amino acids. CDR3 region: CASSEVGFGSPLHF.

The DNA for the CDR3 is TGTGCCAGCAGCTTAGGGGTTCACGAGCAGTACTTC. It encodes CASSLGVHEQYF. The chain links TRBV7-9 to TRBJ2-7; no clear D gene. The V gene lost 1 base and the J gene lost 5 bases, with 6 bases spanning the gap. Germline CDR1 and CDR2: SEHNR and FQNEAQ (reference sequence). The CDR3 loop spans 12 amino acids.

This clonotype was seen at least ten times. DNA for the CDR3: TGTGCCACCGAAGCGGGGGGATCTGAGTGGGAGCAGTACTTC. Residues: CATEAGGSEWEQYF. The genes are TRBV10-3 and TRBJ2-7, with 9 nucleotides matching TRBD2. With 10 bases clipped from V and 7 bases from J, the junction kept 14 bases outside the gene matches. This CDR3 comprises 14 residues. Germline values: CDR1 ENHRY, CDR2 SYGVKD.

This clonotype has a count of ten or more. The rearrangement uses TRBV6-2 or TRBV6-3 and TRBJ1-5, with D tentatively TRBD1 (6 bases). The CDR3 length is 13 residues. V was cut by 7 bases and J by 7 bases, with 14 bases left in between. The germline gives CDR1 MNHEY, CDR2 SVGEGT. DNA of the CDR3: TGTGCCAGCAATACAGGGCTTTGGCAGCCCCAGCATTTT. Its translation: CASNTGLWQPQHF.

This clonotype appeared many times. The chain joins TRBV11-2 to TRBJ2-2; D call uncertain. The CDR3 sequence is 17 residues long. V lost 0 bases and J 3 bases, leaving 14 bases between the germline ends. The germline CDR1 and CDR2 sequences are SGHAT and FQNNGV. The CDR3: CASSLESMSRYTGELFF. The CDR3 DNA is TGTGCCAGCAGCTTAGAGTCGATGAGCCGGTACACCGGGGAGCTGTTTTTT.

To note about this clonotype: A single base separates this from a much larger clone, so it may be a read error. The genes are TRBV7-9 and TRBJ2-1, with TRBD2 matching 8 bases. Germline assignment: CDR1 SEHNR and CDR2 FQNEAQ (reference sequence). The CDR3 totals 16 residues. Written as DNA, the CDR3 is TGTGCCGGCAGCTTAAGCCTAGCGGGCTCCTACAATGAGCAGTTCTTC. This encodes CAGSLSLAGSYNEQFF. The full variable domain, in which reference TRBV7-9 and TRBJ2-1 provide the parts outside the CDR3, is DTGVSQNPRHKITKRGQNVTFRCDPISEHNRLYWYRQTLGQGPEFLTYFQNEAQLEKSRLLSDRFSAERPKGSFSTLEIQRTEQGDSAMYLCAGSLSLAGSYNEQFFGPGTRLTVL.

Points on this clonotype: Sequence at one end of the junction differs from germline and may be a read error. The rearrangement uses TRBV12-3 or TRBV12-4 and TRBJ2-2; TRBD2 agrees at 8 bases. The CDR3 is 15 residues long. CDR3 sequence (DNA): TGTGCCAGCAGAGTCGGGACTAGTCAAGTCGGGGAGTTGTTTTTT. This sequence encodes CASRVGTSQVGELFF.

With regard to this clonotype: At one end the junction does not follow the germline gene, possibly because of a read error. The rearrangement joins TRBV29-1 to TRBJ2-2; no clear D. Germline-derived CDR1 and CDR2 are SQVTM and ANQGSEA. The CDR3 sequence is 14 residues long. The CDR3, as DNA: TGCAGCGTTGACGCAGAGACGAACACTGGGGAGCTGTTTTTT. Translated: CSVDAETNTGELFF.